This entry features one TCR beta chain sequence. Its antigen is not known. This record comes from a study of T cell responses to AZD1222 COVID-19 vaccine. Study-wide results and limits: Baseline serology detected seropositivity in only a handful of AZD1222 recipients.

Data came from immunoSEQ multiplex PCR; TCRdb stores just in-frame clones and leaves some out. The data hold tens of thousands of clones, with about 92% observed a single time. J was trimmed by 6 bases and V by 1 base; bases with no gene match: 8. The length of the CDR3 is 16 residues. The V gene's germline CDR1 is SGHTA and CDR2 FQGNSA. The V and J genes are TRBV7-2 and TRBJ1-5; TRBD1 matches 8 bases. The sequence was obtained from an adult in good health. The sequencing used peripheral blood, collected on day 0 of AZD1222 vaccination. The CDR3 here is CASSLGGRGQGQPQHF. The CDR3 nucleotides read TGTGCCAGCAGCTTAGGAGGCAGGGGGCAGGGTCAGCCCCAGCATTTT.